Listed here is a single TCR delta chain. No antigen is known for it. J gave up 0 bases and V 5 bases, and 8 bases lay outside the gene matches. CDR3 length: 16 residues. Germline V gene data show CDR1 as TSWWSYY and CDR2 as QGS. The data stem from a study of Vδ1+ human thymocytes. Extracted RNA was reverse transcribed into cDNA. CDR3 amplicons came from multiplex PCR with pooled V-gene forward and constant-region reverse primers. With CATT, TCRdb re-called clones from the multiplex PCR reads. The table records 70,000 to 90,000 delta-chain clones, about 30% of them present only once. The study's findings and limits: Thymic TRG and TRD repertoires appeared highly polyclonal, with Gaussian CDR3 length distributions. Approximately 20% of thymic delta-chain sequences were Vdelta2, with few Vdelta3, unlike blood Vdelta1+ controls. TRG sequences recurred across donors, whereas TRD sequences stayed essentially private.

The receptor was isolated from a boy under two years old who had congenital heart surgery. The source material was Vdelta1+ gamma-delta thymocytes from the thymus. The subset is: FACS-sorted CD3+ TCRalphabeta- TCRVdelta1+ TCRVdelta2- thymocytes. The chain links TRDV1 to TRDJ1; 8 bases line up with TRDD3. DNA of the CDR3: TGTGCTCTTGGGATCCCGTGGGGGATCTACACCGATAAACTCATCTTT. The encoded protein is CALGIPWGIYTDKLIF.